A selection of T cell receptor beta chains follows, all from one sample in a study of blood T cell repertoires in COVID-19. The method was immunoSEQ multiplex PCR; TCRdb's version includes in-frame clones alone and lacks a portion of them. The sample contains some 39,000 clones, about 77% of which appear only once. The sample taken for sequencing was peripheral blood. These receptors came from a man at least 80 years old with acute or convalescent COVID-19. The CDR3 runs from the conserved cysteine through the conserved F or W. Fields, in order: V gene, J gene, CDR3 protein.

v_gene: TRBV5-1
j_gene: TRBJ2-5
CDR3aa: CASGLGQLQETQYF

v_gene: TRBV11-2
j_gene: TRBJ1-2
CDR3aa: CASSLETGIYGYTF

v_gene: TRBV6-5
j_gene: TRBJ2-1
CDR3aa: CASSSDRVGHEQFF

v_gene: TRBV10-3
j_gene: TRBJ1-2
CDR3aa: CAISEGQSYGYTF

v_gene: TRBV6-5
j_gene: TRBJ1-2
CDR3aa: CASRSGTHYGYTF

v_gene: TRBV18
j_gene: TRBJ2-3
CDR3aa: CASSLVRGGLEGDTQYF

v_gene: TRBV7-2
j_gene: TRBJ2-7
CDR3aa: CASSLAGGQSYEQYF

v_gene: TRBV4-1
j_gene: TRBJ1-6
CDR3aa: CASSQVQGADYNSPLHF

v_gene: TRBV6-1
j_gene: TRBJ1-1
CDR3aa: CASTQNGVLTEAFF

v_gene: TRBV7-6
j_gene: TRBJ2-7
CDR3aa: CASSRVAGVAYEQYF

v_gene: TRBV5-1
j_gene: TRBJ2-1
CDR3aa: CASSPRSGEGYNEQFF

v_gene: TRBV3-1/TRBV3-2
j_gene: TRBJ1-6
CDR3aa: CASNRQGMGSPLHF

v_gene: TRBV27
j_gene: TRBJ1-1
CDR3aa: CASSHSRGTEAFF

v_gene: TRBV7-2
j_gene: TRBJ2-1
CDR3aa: CASSLVGGGSIDEQFF

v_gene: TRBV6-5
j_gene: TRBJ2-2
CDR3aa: CAIRQGTGELFF

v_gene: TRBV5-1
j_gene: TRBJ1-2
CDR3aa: CASSVDSLNYGYTF

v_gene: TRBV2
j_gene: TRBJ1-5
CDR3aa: CASSVGQGPNQPQHF

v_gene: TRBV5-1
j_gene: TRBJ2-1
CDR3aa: CASSFTSLSSYNEQFF

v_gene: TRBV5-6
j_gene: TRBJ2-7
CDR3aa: CASSFRDREKQYF

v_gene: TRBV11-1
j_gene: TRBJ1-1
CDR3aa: CASSFLLREAEAFF

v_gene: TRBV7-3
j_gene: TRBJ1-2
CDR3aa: CASSLWGDRAYGYTF

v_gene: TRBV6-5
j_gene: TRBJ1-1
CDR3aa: CASDYRQGLNTEAFF

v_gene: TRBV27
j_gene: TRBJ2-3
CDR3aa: CASRGLAGKFADTQYF

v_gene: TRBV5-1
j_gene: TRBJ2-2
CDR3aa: CASRTGGNTGELFF

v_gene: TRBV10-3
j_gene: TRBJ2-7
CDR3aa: CATRDSTHEQYF